These 27 T cell receptor beta chains share one sample of origin, sequenced in a study of blood T cell repertoires in COVID-19. Some clones are missing from TCRdb's copy, which holds only in-frame ones; the method was immunoSEQ multiplex PCR. The sample contains under 250,000 clones, 80% to 95% of which appear only once. The source material was peripheral blood. The receptors shown here come from a man in his sixties with COVID-19, enrolled during active disease.

The rearrangement joins TRBV6-5 to TRBJ2-3, with 7 nucleotides matching TRBD1. Germline CDR1 reads MNHEY; CDR2 reads SVGAGI. This CDR3 region has 13 residues. J gave up 7 bases and V 2 bases, and 3 bases lay outside the gene matches. This chain's CDR3 is CASSYGDSYTQYF. The DNA of the CDR3 is TGTGCCAGCAGTTACGGGGACAGTTATACGCAGTATTTT.

The chain employs TRBV28 and TRBJ1-1, with 8 bases identical to TRBD1. The CDR3 has 15 amino acids. The V and J ends lost 5 bases and 4 bases, in that order; junction bases with no gene match: 9. Germline V gene sequence: CDR1 MDHEN, CDR2 SYDVKM. The CDR3 reads CASSAQGAGVTEAFF. The CDR3 coding sequence is TGTGCCAGCAGTGCGCAGGGGGCAGGGGTCACTGAAGCTTTCTTT.

The chain employs TRBV2 and TRBJ2-1; D is perhaps TRBD1 (5 bases). The CDR3 loop spans 11 amino acids. Germline assignment: CDR1 SNHLY and CDR2 FYNNEI. Trimming removed 7 bases from V and 5 bases from J, with 6 bases in between. In DNA form, the CDR3 reads TGTGCCAGCAAACAGGACAATGAGCAGTTCTTC. Amino acid sequence: CASKQDNEQFF.

The chain is built from TRBV18 and TRBJ2-1; D gene uncertain. Looked up from germline, CDR1 is KGHSH and CDR2 is LQKENI. The CDR3 has 12 residues. Trimming took off 4 bases at V and 8 bases at J, with 9 bases between the two ends. Here the CDR3 DNA reads TGTGCCAGCTCACAAAATAGAGATGAGCAGTTCTTC. It yields the protein CASSQNRDEQFF.

This clone showed up just once. This sequence joins TRBV6-2 or TRBV6-3 and TRBJ2-1, with 9 bases matching TRBD2. Trimming took 4 bases from V and 5 from J; bases not matched to a gene: 6. Germline lookup yields CDR1 MNHEY and CDR2 SVGEGT. This CDR3 is built from 15 residues. CDR3 in amino acids: CASSSGGRVNNEQFF. The CDR3 DNA reads as TGTGCCAGCAGTTCGGGCGGGAGGGTAAACAATGAGCAGTTCTTC.

The V and J genes are TRBV4-3 and TRBJ1-4; D is unresolved. The ends were cut back, 0 bases at V and 8 bases at J, with 10 bases in the middle. The germline V gene has CDR1 LGHNA and CDR2 YSLEER. The CDR3 sequence is 14 residues long. The CDR3 region has the DNA TGCGCCAGCAGCCAAGATTTCCGAGAAGAAAAACTGTTTTTT. Its translation: CASSQDFREEKLFF.

The chain uses TRBV10-3 and TRBJ2-7; possible D gene TRBD1, 5 bases. The CDR3 consists of 15 residues. Trimming cost V 0 bases and J 1 base, with 10 bases left between them. Germline CDR1 is ENHRY and CDR2 is SYGVKD. CDR3: CAISESEQASYEQYF. The CDR3, as DNA: TGTGCCATCAGTGAGTCGGAACAGGCGTCCTACGAGCAGTACTTC.

The chain carries TRBV28 and TRBJ2-3; TRBD2 agrees at 10 bases. The CDR3 has 16 residues. J was trimmed by 1 base and V by 2 bases; bases with no gene match: 3. The germline CDR1 and CDR2 sequences are MDHEN and SYDVKM. CDR3 in amino acids: CASSLGLAERTDTQYF. CDR3 nucleotides: TGTGCCAGCAGTTTAGGACTAGCGGAGCGCACAGATACGCAGTATTTT. Drawing the rest from reference TRBV28 and TRBJ2-3, the complete variable domain is DVKVTQSSRYLVKRTGEKVFLECVQDMDHENMFWYRQDPGLGLRLIYFSYDVKMKEKGDIPEGYSVSREKKERFSLILESASTNQTSMYLCASSLGLAERTDTQYFGPGTRLTVL.

The rearrangement joins TRBV3-1 (or the pseudogene TRBV3-2) to TRBJ1-2; tentatively, D is TRBD1 (5 bases). CDR1 is LGHDT and CDR2 is YNNKEL in the germline V gene (reference sequence). The CDR3 extends over 13 amino acids. V lost 5 bases, J lost 5 bases, and 12 bases lay in between. CDR3 region: CASSSNGGYGYTF. In DNA, the CDR3 is TGTGCCAGCAGCTCAAACGGGGGTTATGGCTACACCTTC.

The genes are TRBV5-4 and TRBJ2-1; the D gene is possibly TRBD1 (7 bases). The germline V gene has CDR1 SGHNT and CDR2 YYREEE (reference sequence). This CDR3 contains 17 residues. V lost 1 base to trimming and J lost 6 bases, with 20 bases between them. DNA for the CDR3: TGTGCCAGCAGCTTGCTTGGCGGGACAGCCCTCCCCAATGAGCAGTTCTTC. Translating gives CASSLLGGTALPNEQFF.

This clone was detected once. The chain combines TRBV4-2 with TRBJ2-3, with TRBD2 matching over 10 bases. This CDR3 has 16 amino acids. Per the germline V gene, CDR1 is LGHNA and CDR2 is YNFKEQ. Trimming at V came to 0 bases and at J to 5 bases, leaving 5 bases not matched to a gene. CDR3 sequence (DNA): TGTGCCAGCAGCCAAGACCTAGCGGGAGCAAGAGATACGCAGTATTTT. Residues: CASSQDLAGARDTQYF.

This clone was found a few times. The CDR3 here is CASTQGRGELFF. Written as DNA, the CDR3 is TGTGCCAGCACCCAGGGAAGAGGGGAGCTGTTTTTT. This chain connects TRBV2 to TRBJ2-2; possible D gene TRBD1, 5 bases. There are 12 residues in the CDR3. Germline CDR1 reads SNHLY; CDR2 reads FYNNEI. The V end lost 7 bases, the J end lost 8 bases, and 11 bases lay between the germline ends.

J is TRBJ1-1 and V is TRBV29-1, with no clear D. The CDR3 is 14 residues long. The ends were cut back, 6 bases at V and 1 base at J, with 15 bases in the middle. Per germline, CDR1 SQVTM and CDR2 ANQGSEA. CDR3 residues: CSVAPAGKNTEAFF. The DNA for the CDR3 is TGCAGCGTAGCCCCGGCAGGAAAGAACACTGAAGCTTTCTTT.

The chain has TRBV5-1 and TRBJ2-1, with a possible D match to TRBD1 (6 bases). Germline CDR1 reads SGHRS; CDR2 reads YFSETQ. This CDR3 comprises 15 residues. Trimming shortened V by 0 bases and J by 2 bases, and 9 bases separated the two germline ends. CDR3: CASSLAGQTYNEQFF. Written as DNA, the CDR3 is TGCGCCAGCAGCTTGGCGGGACAAACCTACAATGAGCAGTTCTTC.

This rearrangement joins TRBV19 to TRBJ2-2; TRBD2 agrees at 9 bases. With V trimmed by 5 bases and J by 4 bases, 8 bases remained unmatched. The germline V gene has CDR1 LNHDA and CDR2 SQIVND (reference sequence). The CDR3 runs 16 residues. CDR3 DNA sequence: TGTGCCAGTAGTCGGGGAAGTAGCGGGGGCACCGGGGAGCTGTTTTTT. It specifies CASSRGSSGGTGELFF. The variable domain in full, completed from reference TRBV19 and TRBJ2-2, reads DGGITQSPKYLFRKEGQNVTLSCEQNLNHDAMYWYRQDPGQGLRLIYYSQIVNDFQKGDIAEGYSVSREKKESFPLTVTSAQKNPTAFYLCASSRGSSGGTGELFFGEGSRLTVL.

The J gene is TRBJ1-2, the V gene TRBV5-6; TRBD1 might be the D (5 bases). Trimming took off 0 bases at V and 8 bases at J, with 11 bases between the two ends. The CDR3 is 13 residues long. Germline V CDR1 and CDR2: SGHDT, YYEEEE. This chain's CDR3 is CASSLAQQGGYTF. The CDR3 nucleotides are TGTGCCAGCAGCTTGGCCCAGCAGGGCGGCTACACCTTC.

The rearrangement uses TRBV11-2 and TRBJ1-2; D call uncertain. Germline V gives CDR1 SGHAT, CDR2 FQNNGV. This CDR3 spans 12 amino acids. The V end was cut by 8 bases, the J end by 6 bases, with 13 bases between. The CDR3 here is CASSHEGDGYTF. The CDR3 DNA reads TGTGCCAGCTCCCACGAGGGCGATGGCTACACCTTC.

The genes are TRBV5-4 and TRBJ2-1; possibly TRBD2 for D (6 bases). The CDR3 consists of 17 residues. The V end was cut by 6 bases, the J end by 0 bases, with 19 bases between. Germline values: CDR1 SGHNT, CDR2 YYREEE (reference sequence). Here the CDR3 reads CASMRGAGTYSYNEQFF. The CDR3 coding sequence is TGTGCCAGCATGAGAGGAGCGGGTACGTACTCCTACAATGAGCAGTTCTTC.

This sequence joins TRBV7-9 and TRBJ1-2, with TRBD1 matching over 8 bases. The ends lost 5 bases at V and 1 base at J; junction bases unmatched: 3. The germline gives CDR1 SEHNR, CDR2 FQNEAQ (reference sequence). The CDR3 spans 14 residues. CDR3 DNA sequence: TGTGCCAGCAGCCGTACAGGGGGTAACTATGGCTACACCTTC. It codes for CASSRTGGNYGYTF.

The rearrangement links TRBV5-4 to TRBJ2-5, with D hard to call. Germline lookup yields CDR1 SGHNT and CDR2 YYREEE (reference sequence). Trimming left V 0 bases short and J 2 bases short, with 8 bases between. The CDR3 is 14 residues long. DNA of the CDR3: TGTGCCAGCAGCTTGGGGGTACAGCAAGAGACCCAGTACTTC. Its protein product is CASSLGVQQETQYF. The full variable domain, in which reference TRBV5-4 and TRBJ2-5 provide the parts outside the CDR3, is ETGVTQSPTHLIKTRGQQVTLRCSSQSGHNTVSWYQQALGQGPQFIFQYYREEENGRGNFPPRFSGLQFPNYSSELNVNALELDDSALYLCASSLGVQQETQYFGPGTRLLVL.

This clone has just one count. The rearrangement uses TRBV2 and TRBJ2-7, with TRBD2 identical over 8 bases. The germline CDR1 and CDR2 sequences are SNHLY and FYNNEI. This CDR3 comprises 15 residues. Trimming at V came to 1 base and at J to 2 bases, leaving 4 bases not matched to a gene. The CDR3 region has the DNA TGTGCCAGCAGTGAAGGGCGGGGGGTCCCCTACGAGCAGTACTTC. Translation: CASSEGRGVPYEQYF. Supplemented by reference TRBV2 and TRBJ2-7, the full variable domain reads EPEVTQTPSHQVTQMGQEVILRCVPISNHLYFYWYRQILGQKVEFLVSFYNNEISEKSEIFDDQFSVERPDGSNFTLKIRSTKLEDSAMYFCASSEGRGVPYEQYFGPGTRLTVT.

The chain couples TRBV19 to TRBJ2-2, with 10 bases fitting TRBD1. The J segment lost 7 bases and the V segment lost 6 bases, leaving 8 bases of the junction unmatched. Germline CDR1 and CDR2: LNHDA and SQIVND (reference sequence). This CDR3 is 15 amino acids long. The CDR3 is CASSRTGQGDGELFF. The CDR3, as DNA: TGTGCCAGTAGCCGGACCGGACAGGGGGACGGGGAGCTGTTTTTT.

The chain carries TRBV10-3 and TRBJ2-7, with TRBD2 matching over 10 bases. The CDR3 sequence is 13 residues long. Trimming cost V 9 bases and J 4 bases; bases outside gene matches: 6. Per the germline V gene, CDR1 is ENHRY and CDR2 is SYGVKD. CDR3 DNA: TGTGCCATTTCTGAGCGGGGGGGATACGAGCAGTACTTC. Amino acid sequence: CAISERGGYEQYF.

The chain combines TRBV12-3 or TRBV12-4 with TRBJ2-5; D remains unclear. V lost 0 bases and J 6 bases, leaving 8 bases between the germline ends. The CDR3 runs 13 residues. This chain's CDR3 is CASSLALAQTQYF. CDR3 nucleotides: TGTGCCAGCAGTTTAGCCCTGGCCCAGACCCAGTACTTC.

The chain uses TRBV10-3 and TRBJ1-5; the match to TRBD1 covers 9 bases. Germline assignment: CDR1 ENHRY and CDR2 SYGVKD. This CDR3 is built from 17 residues. Unmatched junction bases numbered 5, after V lost 0 bases and J lost 2 bases. The CDR3 region has the DNA TGTGCCATCAGTGAGTCATTCCGGGACAGGGGCAATCAGCCCCAGCATTTT. Translated, it gives CAISESFRDRGNQPQHF.

This chain uses TRBV27 with TRBJ2-1; D ambiguous. Germline V gives CDR1 MNHEY, CDR2 SMNVEV (reference sequence). CDR3 size: 12 residues. V was trimmed by 5 bases and J by 4 bases, leaving 6 bases between them. CDR3 nucleotide sequence: TGTGCCAGCAGTGCCGGGTACAATGAGCAGTTCTTC. It encodes CASSAGYNEQFF.

This chain joins TRBV19 and TRBJ2-2, with 8 bases identical to TRBD1. V gave up 3 bases and J gave up 5 bases; unmatched junction bases: 5. This CDR3 is 15 amino acids long. Germline assignment: CDR1 LNHDA and CDR2 SQIVND (reference sequence). The CDR3 nucleotides read TGTGCCAGTAGTATTCAGGGGGCGCGGACCGGGGAGCTGTTTTTT. Its translation is CASSIQGARTGELFF.